This T cell receptor beta chain is from a study of blood T cell repertoires in COVID-19. CDR3 length: 14 amino acids. Germline lookup yields CDR1 MNHNS and CDR2 SASEGT. Trimming left V 5 bases short and J 4 bases short, with 14 bases between. The authors' processing: Estimation of nucleated cell counts relied on the amplification of reference gene primers. Using immunoSEQ multiplex PCR, the repertoire was profiled, and TCRdb retains in-frame clones only, with some absent. V and J calls and clone size are as listed in that table; D and trimming were resolved from the DNA. The sample lists about 150,000 clones, 91% occurring once.

This TCR came from a man aged 45-65 years with acute or convalescent COVID-19. The sample comprised peripheral blood. The rearrangement links TRBV6-1 to TRBJ1-2, with D possibly being TRBD1 (6 bases). CDR3 loop: CASSLAQGSYGYTF. CDR3 bases: TGTGCCAGCAGTCTCGCCCAGGGGAGCTATGGCTACACCTTC.